The 5 T cell receptor beta chains reported below all come from one sample, sequenced in a study of regulatory and conventional T cells in breast cancer. TCRdb fed the PCR reads into MiXCR, producing one record per CDR3 protein. The sample holds roughly 16,000 distinct CDR3 sequences, approximately 35% seen once. Sequenced sample: conventional T cells from blood. Receptor source: a female donor in good health.

Worth noting for this clonotype: One end of the junction fails to match germline, which may point to a read error. The rearrangement joins TRBV7-2 to TRBJ2-5; D gene unclear. In germline, CDR1 is SGHTA, CDR2 FQGNSA. This CDR3 contains 14 residues. This CDR3 reads CASSLASPQVTQYF. DNA of the CDR3: TGTGCCAGCAGCTTAGCTAGCCCCCAAGTGACCCAGTACTTC.

V gene TRBV27 combines with J gene TRBJ2-1, with 7 bases fitting TRBD1. V lost 5 bases and J lost 5; bases outside the gene matches: 9. The CDR3 sequence is 15 residues long. In germline, CDR1 is MNHEY, CDR2 SMNVEV (reference sequence). CDR3 in amino acids: CASSTKTGTNNEQFF. The CDR3 DNA is TGTGCCAGCAGTACGAAGACAGGGACGAACAATGAGCAGTTCTTC.

This clonotype is classed as medium-sized. V usage is TRBV13 and J usage is TRBJ2-1; 9 bases are a match to TRBD1. The CDR3 is made up of 14 amino acids. V lost 5 bases to trimming and J lost 8 bases; unmatched junction nucleotides: 7. Germline CDR1 reads PRHDT; CDR2 reads FYEKMQ (reference sequence). CDR3 sequence: CASSPGDRVDEQFF. The CDR3 region has the DNA TGTGCCAGCAGCCCTGGGGACAGGGTTGATGAGCAGTTCTTC.

This chain uses TRBV27 with TRBJ2-7; 11 bases are a match to TRBD1. V shed 8 bases, J shed 2 bases, and the junction held 8 bases outside the gene matches. In germline, CDR1 is MNHEY, CDR2 SMNVEV (reference sequence). The CDR3 contains 15 residues. CDR3 in amino acids: CASRTGGPSPYEQYF. Here the CDR3 DNA reads TGTGCCAGCCGGACAGGGGGCCCATCTCCCTACGAGCAGTACTTC.

By sample fraction, this clonotype is large (0.1 to 1%). One end of the junction fails to match germline, which may point to a read error. The chain links TRBV7-7 to TRBJ2-5; 8 bases match TRBD1. The CDR3 is 14 residues long. CDR1 SSHAT and CDR2 FNYEAQ come from the germline V gene (reference sequence). The chain's CDR3 is CASSLVGTGETQYF. The CDR3 nucleotides are TGTGCTAGCAGCTTAGTGGGGACAGGCGAGACCCAGTACTTC.